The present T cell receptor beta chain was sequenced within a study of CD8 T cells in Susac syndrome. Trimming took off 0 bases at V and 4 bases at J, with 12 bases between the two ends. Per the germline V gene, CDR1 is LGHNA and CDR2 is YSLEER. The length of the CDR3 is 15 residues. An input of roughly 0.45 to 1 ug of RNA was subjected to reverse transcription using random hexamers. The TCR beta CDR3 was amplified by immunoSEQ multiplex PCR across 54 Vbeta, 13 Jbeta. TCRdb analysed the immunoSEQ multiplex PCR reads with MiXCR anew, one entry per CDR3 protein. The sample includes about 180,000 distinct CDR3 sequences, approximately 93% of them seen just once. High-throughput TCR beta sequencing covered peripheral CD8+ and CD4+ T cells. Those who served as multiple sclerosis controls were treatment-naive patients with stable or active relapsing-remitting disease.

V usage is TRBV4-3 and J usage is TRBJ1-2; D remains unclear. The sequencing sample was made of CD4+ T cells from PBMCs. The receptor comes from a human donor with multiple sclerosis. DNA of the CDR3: TGCGCCAGCAGCCAAGATTTTCAGGAAAGCTATGGCTACACCTTC. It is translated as CASSQDFQESYGYTF.